These 20 T cell receptor beta chains originate from one sample sequenced in a study of shared clonotypes between healthy human individuals. Method: immunoSEQ multiplex PCR; TCRdb's copy keeps in-frame clones and lacks some. The table shows around 530,000 clones, with roughly 79% occurring only once. The sequenced sample consisted of PBMCs. The receptors come from a middle-aged woman in good health. Some clones in this sample may be carry-over from other donors' samples.

This clone was seen a few times. V is TRBV27 and J is TRBJ2-2; D is perhaps TRBD1 (6 bases). The CDR3 consists of 16 residues. Germline CDR1 and CDR2: MNHEY and SMNVEV (reference sequence). V lost 5 bases, J lost 5 bases, and 18 bases lay in between. The CDR3 nucleotides read TGTGCCAGCAGTCCTCGACAGGCTTTGTGGACCGGGGAGCTGTTTTTT. This translates into CASSPRQALWTGELFF.

The CDR3 DNA is TGTGCCAGCAGCTTAGGTGACAGGGGATGGGAAAAACTGTTTTTT. Protein: CASSLGDRGWEKLFF. The rearrangement joins TRBV11-2 to TRBJ1-4; the match to TRBD1 covers 8 bases. The V and J ends lost 1 base and 8 bases, in that order; junction bases with no gene match: 6. The V gene's germline CDR1 is SGHAT and CDR2 FQNNGV. The CDR3 extends over 15 amino acids.

The chain links TRBV9 to TRBJ1-1; TRBD1 matches at 11 bases. This CDR3 has 15 residues. Trimming cost V 2 bases and J 6 bases; bases outside gene matches: 6. CDR1 is SGDLS and CDR2 is YYNGEE in the germline V gene. The CDR3 sequence: CASSVGQGAKPEAFF. The CDR3 DNA sequence: TGTGCCAGCAGCGTCGGACAGGGGGCGAAGCCTGAAGCTTTCTTT.

This chain links TRBV28 with TRBJ1-2, with TRBD1 matching 7 bases. V was pared by 8 bases and J by 2 bases, with 2 bases of the junction left unmatched. Germline loops: CDR1 MDHEN, CDR2 SYDVKM. The CDR3 sequence is 12 residues long. The CDR3 loop is CASHRGNYGYTF. The CDR3 nucleotides read TGTGCCAGCCACAGGGGAAACTATGGCTACACCTTC.

Remarks on this clone: This clone may be a read error of a much larger clone one base away. The sample has other DNA sequences that encode this CDR3 too. The chain has TRBV7-9 and TRBJ1-1; D is undetermined. Germline V CDR1 and CDR2: SEHNR, FQNEAQ (reference sequence). Trimming took off 2 bases at V and 8 bases at J, with 21 bases between the two ends. The CDR3 loop spans 16 amino acids. The CDR3, as DNA: TGTGCCAGCAGCTTACCGCCAATAAGGATCTCCACCGAAGCTTTCTTT. Its protein is CASSLPPIRISTEAFF.

On this clone itself: Given a much more abundant clone one base away, this may be a read error. The sample contains more than one DNA sequence encoding this CDR3. The chain employs TRBV2 and TRBJ1-2; possible D gene TRBD1, 5 bases. Between the trimmed V and J ends, which lost 5 bases and 0 bases, there was a span of 19 bases. This CDR3 region has 17 residues. Germline lookup yields CDR1 SNHLY and CDR2 FYNNEI. Written as DNA, the CDR3 is TGTGCCAGCAGTAAAACATGGGGGGGAATCACTAACTATGGCTACACCTTC. Its translation is CASSKTWGGITNYGYTF.

The genes are TRBV27 and TRBJ2-7; no reliable D call. This CDR3 comprises 14 residues. Germline V gene sequence: CDR1 MNHEY, CDR2 SMNVEV (reference sequence). The V end lost 5 bases, the J end lost 4 bases, and 15 bases lay between the germline ends. CDR3 bases: TGTGCCAGCAGTCCCATAACCCGACGATACGAGCAGTACTTC. This encodes CASSPITRRYEQYF.

The table lists this clone with a few counts. The CDR3 nucleotides read TGTGCCAGTAACACAGGGTATGCTGAAGCTTTCTTT. Its protein is CASNTGYAEAFF. The chain uses TRBV19 and TRBJ1-1; D is possibly TRBD1 (6 bases). Trimming left V 7 bases short and J 6 bases short, with 12 bases between. The CDR3 runs to 12 residues. From germline, CDR1 is LNHDA and CDR2 SQIVND (reference sequence).

This clone has a single count. The gene calls are TRBV5-6 and TRBJ2-2; D possibly corresponds to TRBD2 (6 bases). The V end was cut by 1 base, the J end by 1 base, with 8 bases between. There are 15 residues in the CDR3. Germline V gives CDR1 SGHDT, CDR2 YYEEEE. CDR3 residues: CASSLTGVNTGELFF. CDR3 nucleotide sequence: TGTGCCAGCAGCTTGACGGGAGTGAACACCGGGGAGCTGTTTTTT.

The table lists this clone with a count of one. The genes are TRBV7-9 and TRBJ1-1, with D uncertain. Germline values: CDR1 SEHNR, CDR2 FQNEAQ (reference sequence). There are 16 residues in the CDR3. Trimming stripped 0 bases from V and 0 bases from J, with 11 bases between. CDR3 sequence reads: CASSLAHGSMNTEAFF. The CDR3 region has the DNA TGTGCCAGCAGCTTAGCGCATGGCAGCATGAACACTGAAGCTTTCTTT. The full variable domain, rest sourced from reference TRBV7-9 and TRBJ1-1, is DTGVSQNPRHKITKRGQNVTFRCDPISEHNRLYWYRQTLGQGPEFLTYFQNEAQLEKSRLLSDRFSAERPKGSFSTLEIQRTEQGDSAMYLCASSLAHGSMNTEAFFGQGTRLTVV.

The chain carries TRBV7-2 and TRBJ2-1; no clear D gene. This CDR3 has 14 residues. CDR1 and CDR2 from the germline V gene are SGHTA and FQGNSA. Deletions cut 1 base from V and 9 bases from J, with 13 bases between. The CDR3 region is CASSLVTYSGEQFF. CDR3 nucleotide sequence: TGTGCCAGCAGCTTAGTTACGTATTCGGGTGAGCAGTTCTTC.

This clone was seen a few times. J is TRBJ2-1 and V is TRBV27, with D perhaps TRBD2 (5 bases). V lost 5 bases and J 9 bases, leaving 17 bases between the germline ends. The germline V gene has CDR1 MNHEY and CDR2 SMNVEV (reference sequence). The CDR3 sequence is 14 residues long. CDR3 amino acids: CASSPGLTLGEQFF. CDR3 DNA sequence: TGTGCCAGCAGTCCCGGACTTACCCTTGGTGAGCAGTTCTTC.

As to this clone: The same CDR3 arises from other DNA sequences in this sample as well. The rearrangement links TRBV5-1 to TRBJ1-4, with TRBD1 matching over 10 bases. Germline V gene data show CDR1 as SGHRS and CDR2 as YFSETQ. This CDR3 is 14 amino acids long. J gave up 8 bases and V 4 bases, and 5 bases lay outside the gene matches. The CDR3 region has the DNA TGCGCCAGCAGCCCCGGGACAGGGGTCGAAAAACTGTTTTTT. Residues: CASSPGTGVEKLFF.

The chain employs TRBV7-9 and TRBJ1-4; no reliable D call. Germline assignment: CDR1 SEHNR and CDR2 FQNEAQ (reference sequence). V shed 4 bases and J shed 8 bases, with 8 bases lying between them. The CDR3 spans 12 residues. The CDR3 region has the DNA TGTGCCAGCAGCTATCCCAGGGAAAAACTGTTTTTT. It translates to CASSYPREKLFF.

The rearrangement links TRBV7-2 to TRBJ2-5; TRBD1 is a possible D gene (6 bases). Germline values: CDR1 SGHTA, CDR2 FQGNSA. Trimming removed 7 bases from V and 9 bases from J, with 18 bases in between. The CDR3 contains 13 residues. DNA of the CDR3: TGTGCCAGCACCGTGAGGGGGTCGGAGGCCCAGTACTTC. It specifies CASTVRGSEAQYF.

The chain carries TRBV23-1 and TRBJ2-5; 11 positions agree with TRBD2. TRBV23-1 is filed as an ORF, its function uncertain. The V and J ends lost 4 bases and 2 bases, in that order; junction bases with no gene match: 18. CDR3 length: 20 amino acids. CDR3 in DNA: TGCGCCAGCAGTCTAAATAGGGTTAGCGGGAGGGCTCGGGGTCAAGAGACCCAGTACTTC. This encodes CASSLNRVSGRARGQETQYF.

The V call is TRBV5-1, the J call TRBJ1-1; no definite D call. The ends were cut back, 0 bases at V and 0 bases at J, with 9 bases in the middle. This CDR3 region has 15 residues. Germline V gene lookup returns CDR1 SGHRS and CDR2 YFSETQ. The chain's CDR3 is CASSLVAAVNTEAFF. The CDR3 nucleotides read TGCGCCAGCAGCTTGGTGGCAGCCGTGAACACTGAAGCTTTCTTT.

As DNA, the CDR3 is TGTGCCAGCACCACTCGGGCCTACAATGAGCAGTTCTTC. Translated, it gives CASTTRAYNEQFF. This chain joins TRBV2 and TRBJ2-1, with unresolved D. This CDR3 region has 13 residues. Germline V gene data show CDR1 as SNHLY and CDR2 as FYNNEI. Trimming left V 7 bases short and J 2 bases short, with 9 bases between.

As concerns this clone: Additional DNA sequences in this sample encode the identical CDR3. This chain joins TRBV15 and TRBJ2-7; TRBD1 matches 10 bases. Germline V gene lookup returns CDR1 LNHNV and CDR2 YYDKDF (reference sequence). The CDR3 is 14 residues long. Unmatched junction bases numbered 3, after V lost 5 bases and J lost 2 bases. Here the CDR3 DNA reads TGTGCCACCAGCCGGGACAGGGGCCCCTACGAGCAGTACTTC. Its translation is CATSRDRGPYEQYF.

The rearrangement links TRBV11-2 to TRBJ2-7; D unresolved. Trimming pared 1 base from V and 5 bases from J, leaving 6 bases between. Per the germline V gene, CDR1 is SGHAT and CDR2 is FQNNGV. This CDR3 contains 12 residues. In nucleotides, the CDR3 is TGTGCCAGCAGCTTAGGTCGGCACGAGCAGTACTTC. Encoded protein: CASSLGRHEQYF. The entire variable domain, with the rest obtained from reference TRBV11-2 and TRBJ2-7, is as follows: EAGVAQSPRYKIIEKRQSVAFWCNPISGHATLYWYQQILGQGPKLLIQFQNNGVVDDSQLPKDRFSAERLKGVDSTLKIQPAKLEDSAVYLCASSLGRHEQYFGPGTRLTVT.